The text below deals with one T cell receptor (beta chain). Antigen specificity is unknown. A single base separates this from a much larger clone, so it may be a read error. Each donor's blood draw was approximately 10 milliliters of peripheral blood. V lost 4 bases and J lost 7, with 14 bases in between. CDR1 and CDR2 (germline): SGHRS, YFSETQ. This CDR3 spans 14 amino acids. The data are from a study of blood T cells in healthy people across ages. Study findings and constraints: Estimates based on one million T cells were treated as lower bounds. Diversity was higher, and naive CD4+ cells more numerous, in long-lived donors than in aged donors.

The use of a sample-barcoded 5' primer and a J-beta primer mix characterized a second PCR of about 6 to 12 cycles. TCRdb re-analysed the 5' RACE reads in MiXCR, keeping a single row per CDR3 protein. Of about a million distinct CDR3 sequences detected, under 50% appear once; the ten largest clones hold over 10%. Material: blood. The chain joins TRBV5-1 to TRBJ2-2; a weak D match, TRBD1 (6 bases). The sequence came from a man aged 25-45 years in good health. CDR3 sequence: CASSVDSSGGELFF. The CDR3 DNA follows: TGCGCCAGCAGCGTGGACAGCTCTGGCGGGGAGCTGTTTTTT. Variable domain in full (rest from reference TRBV5-1 and TRBJ2-2): KAGVTQTPRYLIKTRGQQVTLSCSPISGHRSVSWYQQTPGQGLQFLFEYFSETQRNKGNFPGRFSGRQFSNSRSEMNVSTLELGDSALYLCASSVDSSGGELFFGEGSRLTVL.